The entry below describes one T cell receptor (beta chain). Trimming shortened V by 4 bases and J by 7 bases, and 5 bases separated the two germline ends. CDR1 and CDR2 (germline): SGHRS, YFSETQ. This CDR3 spans 11 amino acids. Here immunoSEQ multiplex PCR was the method, and the copy in TCRdb shows in-frame clones only, minus some. Among about 190,000 clones listed, 84% were seen once. The data were taken from a study of cytomegalovirus exposure and HLA in healthy donors. The sequenced sample was PBMCs. This receptor was obtained from a woman younger than 30 in good health and CMV-seropositive. The J gene is TRBJ2-2, the V gene TRBV5-1, with D unresolved. As DNA, the CDR3 is TGCGCCAGCAGCCCTAACGGGGAGCTGTTTTTT. Encoded protein: CASSPNGELFF.